The 23 T cell receptor beta chains presented below share a single source sample, sequenced in a study of blood T cells in healthy people across ages. A J-beta primer mix and a sample-barcoded 5' primer were used in a second PCR of roughly 6 to 11 cycles. From the 5' RACE reads, TCRdb called clonotypes with MiXCR, one entry per CDR3 protein. Of roughly 800,000 distinct CDR3 sequences listed, around 25% are singletons. The same sample was also studied in work on T cells of mothers and their children.

Sequenced input: blood. Receptors originate from a boy aged 5-17 years in good health.

The J gene is TRBJ2-7, the V gene TRBV7-2, with 7 nucleotides matching TRBD2. Losses at the gene ends were 1 base for V and 2 bases for J; bases not matched to a gene: 8. Germline CDR1 reads SGHTA; CDR2 reads FQGNSA. The CDR3 covers 16 residues. This chain's CDR3 is CASSLVGAGLTYEQYF. The DNA for the CDR3 is TGTGCCAGCAGCTTAGTAGGAGCGGGGTTAACCTACGAGCAGTACTTC.

This chain connects TRBV12-3 or TRBV12-4 to TRBJ2-5; the D gene could be TRBD1 or TRBD2 (5 bases each). The J call may be in error: the DNA end matches TRBJ2-7 better. This CDR3 has 14 amino acids. CDR3 amino acids: CASSGRGNSYEQYF. The CDR3 DNA is TGTGCCAGCAGTGGCCGGGGCAACTCCTACGAGCAGTACTTC.

This clonotype was counted a few times. The chain has TRBV6-6 and TRBJ1-4; D is possibly TRBD1 (6 bases). V was shortened by 6 bases and J by 8 bases, with 13 bases between the two germline ends. Germline CDR1 and CDR2: MNHNY and SVGAGI (reference sequence). There are 13 residues in the CDR3. Here the CDR3 reads CASRPGGGEKLFF. CDR3 coding DNA: TGTGCCAGCAGACCAGGTGGGGGCGAAAAACTGTTTTTT.

This chain links TRBV7-9 with TRBJ2-7, with D maybe TRBD1 (6 bases). The CDR3 loop spans 17 amino acids. Between the trimmed V and J ends, which lost 4 bases and 2 bases, there was a span of 21 bases. In germline, CDR1 is SEHNR, CDR2 FQNEAQ (reference sequence). In nucleotides, the CDR3 is TGTGCCAGCAGCTCGTTCGATACAGGGAAAAGAGCCTACGAGCAGTACTTC. It translates to CASSSFDTGKRAYEQYF.

The chain uses TRBV4-2 and TRBJ2-3; 8 bases line up with TRBD2. Unmatched junction bases numbered 9, after V lost 4 bases and J lost 3 bases. The CDR3 has 16 amino acids. CDR1 LGHNA and CDR2 YNFKEQ come from the germline V gene. CDR3 sequence: CASSPERGGWTDTQYF. The DNA for the CDR3 is TGTGCCAGCAGCCCTGAACGGGGGGGCTGGACAGATACGCAGTATTTT.

This clonotype was observed a handful of times. This rearrangement joins TRBV6-2 or TRBV6-3 to TRBJ2-1; TRBD2 matches at 14 bases. This CDR3 region has 17 residues. CDR1 MNHEY and CDR2 SVGEGT come from the germline V gene. Trimming cost V 5 bases and J 8 bases; bases outside gene matches: 11. CDR3: CASSLFGTSGGGDEQFF. CDR3 nucleotide sequence: TGTGCCAGCAGTCTCTTCGGGACTAGCGGGGGAGGCGATGAGCAGTTCTTC.

The chain recombines TRBV7-9 with TRBJ2-5, with D tentatively TRBD1 or TRBD2 (5 bases each). The CDR3 is 17 amino acids. V gave up 3 bases and J gave up 1 base, with 18 bases separating them. Germline V gene sequence: CDR1 SEHNR, CDR2 FQNEAQ (reference sequence). CDR3 sequence reads: CASSLSTTGRLQETQYF. CDR3 in DNA: TGTGCCAGCAGCTTGAGTACGACGGGACGGCTCCAAGAGACCCAGTACTTC.

The chain employs TRBV10-3 and TRBJ2-3; 7 bases fit TRBD2. V trimming: 6 bases; J trimming: 4 bases; junction bases outside the gene matches: 4. CDR3 length equals 13 residues. CDR1 is ENHRY and CDR2 is SYGVKD in the germline V gene. The CDR3 sequence: CAIRGEGADTQYF. DNA of the CDR3: TGTGCCATCAGGGGGGAGGGAGCAGATACGCAGTATTTT.

This clonotype came up a few times. At one end, the junction sequence differs from germline, possibly due to a read error. The chain uses TRBV20-1 and TRBJ1-1; 7 bases fit TRBD1. CDR1 and CDR2 from the germline V gene are DFQATT and SNEGSKA (reference sequence). The CDR3 has 12 amino acids. For the CDR3, the DNA is TGCAGTGCTCCCCACGGACAGGCCCCTGTAGTCTTT. Amino acid sequence: CSAPHGQAPVVF.

The V call is TRBV28, the J call TRBJ2-5; maybe TRBD2 (6 bases). The end of the DNA aligns better with TRBJ2-7, so the J call may be wrong. Germline lookup yields CDR1 MDHEN and CDR2 SYDVKM. CDR3 size: 15 residues. The CDR3 region has the DNA TGTGCCAGCAGTTGGGGCCCCGCGGGGATTTACGAGCAGTACTTC. Amino acid sequence: CASSWGPAGIYEQYF.

CDR3 DNA: TGCGCCAGCAGCCAAGAGGCTCCGGGGGGACAGCCCCAGCATTTT. Its translation is CASSQEAPGGQPQHF. The rearrangement uses TRBV4-1 and TRBJ1-5; D might be TRBD1 (5 bases). V shed 0 bases and J shed 7 bases, with 13 bases lying between them. The CDR3 is 15 residues long. Germline V gene lookup returns CDR1 MGHRA and CDR2 YSYEKL.

This clonotype was counted a few times. The rearrangement links TRBV6-6 to TRBJ2-5; D could derive from TRBD1 or TRBD2 (5 bases each). Germline CDR1 and CDR2: MNHNY and SVGAGI (reference sequence). The V and J ends lost 0 bases and 5 bases respectively, with 22 bases between them. The CDR3 spans 18 residues. The CDR3 DNA follows: TGTGCCAGCAGTTACTCGAGTTCGGGACGGTACTACGGGGAGACCCAGTACTTC. Amino acid sequence: CASSYSSSGRYYGETQYF.

This clonotype was counted many times. The chain employs TRBV10-3 and TRBJ1-5; the D is unclear. Germline V gene data show CDR1 as ENHRY and CDR2 as SYGVKD. The V and J ends lost 7 bases and 3 bases respectively, with 10 bases between them. This CDR3 has 13 amino acids. Written as DNA, the CDR3 is TGTGCCATCACCCCCGAGCTCAATCAGCCCCAGCATTTT. Translation: CAITPELNQPQHF.

This clonotype has only a few counts. The chain has TRBV5-1 and TRBJ2-1; 8 bases fit TRBD2. CDR1 is SGHRS, CDR2 YFSETQ, per germline. V lost 3 bases and J lost 4; bases outside the gene matches: 21. The CDR3 sequence is 20 residues long. The CDR3 sequence: CASSSVGRAGARPTYNEQFF. The CDR3 region has the DNA TGCGCCAGCAGCTCGGTGGGGCGAGCGGGGGCCCGACCAACATACAATGAGCAGTTCTTC.

This chain joins TRBV7-9 and TRBJ2-5; weak D call: TRBD2 (5 bases). The end of the DNA is better explained by TRBJ2-1, so the J call may be wrong. CDR3 length: 15 residues. Per germline, CDR1 SEHNR and CDR2 FQNEAQ (reference sequence). The CDR3 region has the DNA TGTGCCAGCAGCTCCCCGGGATCAGGCTTCTATGAGCAGTTCTTC. Translating gives CASSSPGSGFYEQFF.

The chain uses TRBV9 and TRBJ2-6, with D perhaps TRBD1 (6 bases). The CDR3 has 18 residues. V lost 0 bases and J lost 0, with 13 bases in between. Germline lookup yields CDR1 SGDLS and CDR2 YYNGEE. This CDR3 reads CASSVGSGASSGANVLTF. The CDR3 DNA follows: TGTGCCAGCAGCGTAGGTTCAGGGGCCTCCTCTGGGGCCAACGTCCTGACTTTC.

In this sample, this clonotype turned up a few times. The chain recombines TRBV7-6 with TRBJ1-5; D is unclear. Germline CDR1 and CDR2: SGHVS and FNYEAQ. The CDR3 is 17 residues long. Trimming pared 4 bases from V and 0 bases from J, leaving 16 bases between. The DNA of the CDR3 is TGTGCCAGCAGCTGCGTCGATTCCGCTTATAGCAATCAGCCCCAGCATTTT. Protein product: CASSCVDSAYSNQPQHF. Looking up the rest from reference TRBV7-6 and TRBJ1-5 gives the full variable domain: GAGVSQSPRYKVTKRGQDVALRCDPISGHVSLYWYRQALGQGPEFLTYFNYEAQQDKSGLPNDRFSAERPEGSISTLTIQRTEQRDSAMYRCASSCVDSAYSNQPQHFGDGTRLSIL.

The J gene is TRBJ1-1, the V gene TRBV6-1; D not resolved. In germline, CDR1 is MNHNS, CDR2 SASEGT. The CDR3 runs 10 residues. The V gene lost 4 bases and the J gene lost 6 bases, with 3 bases spanning the gap. For the CDR3, the DNA is TGTGCCAGCAGTGTTTCTGAAGCTTTCTTT. Translated, it gives CASSVSEAFF.

J is TRBJ1-4 and V is TRBV11-2; D is unclear. This CDR3 spans 18 amino acids. The V end was cut by 4 bases, the J end by 8 bases, with 26 bases between. Germline loops: CDR1 SGHAT, CDR2 FQNNGV. The CDR3 loop is CASSSKGFTLPRAEKLFF. CDR3 DNA sequence: TGTGCCAGCAGCTCCAAGGGTTTCACCCTTCCTCGCGCAGAAAAACTGTTTTTT.

In regard to this clonotype: At one end the junction does not follow the germline gene, possibly because of a read error. V gene TRBV7-9 combines with J gene TRBJ1-1, with TRBD1 matching 10 bases. CDR1 is SEHNR, CDR2 FQNEAQ, per germline (reference sequence). The CDR3 extends over 14 amino acids. DNA for the CDR3: TGTGCCAGCAGCTTAAGACAGGGGGCTCGTGAAGCTTTGTTT. Its protein is CASSLRQGAREALF.

This clonotype was found a few times. The chain employs TRBV18 and TRBJ2-7, with 8 bases fitting TRBD1. Germline trimming cut 4 bases from V and 6 bases from J; bases unmatched to any gene: 8. CDR1 is KGHSH, CDR2 LQKENI, per germline. CDR3 length: 14 residues. The DNA for the CDR3 is TGTGCCAGCTCACTCAGACAGGGGCCGGGCGAGCAGTACTTC. Protein sequence: CASSLRQGPGEQYF.

This clonotype was detected a few times. This rearrangement joins TRBV13 to TRBJ2-5, with unresolved D. The CDR3 is made up of 13 amino acids. V was shortened by 3 bases and J by 4 bases, with 9 bases between the two germline ends. Germline CDR1 is PRHDT and CDR2 is FYEKMQ (reference sequence). This CDR3 is CASSFGTVETQYF. In DNA, the CDR3 is TGTGCCAGCAGCTTTGGTACCGTAGAGACCCAGTACTTC.

This clonotype has only a few counts. V and J are TRBV10-3 and TRBJ2-3; D is tentatively TRBD1 or TRBD2 (5 bases each). Germline V gene data show CDR1 as ENHRY and CDR2 as SYGVKD. Trimming stripped 11 bases from V and 1 base from J, with 13 bases between. The CDR3 is 13 amino acids. The CDR3 nucleotides read TGTGCCGTCCGGGACGCAGGCACAGATACGCAGTATTTT. As protein: CAVRDAGTDTQYF.